A selection of T cell receptor beta chains follows, all from one sample in a study of T-cell memory formation after mild COVID-19. TCRdb reprocessed the 5' RACE reads via MiXCR and lists one record per CDR3 protein. This table has about 560,000 distinct CDR3 sequences, roughly a fifth appearing once. Sequenced input: PBMCs or a T cell subset sorted from them (not recorded which). The source is an adult woman who had mild COVID-19 (a few samples of this study predate the infection). Cell type and time point are not known. Both conserved end residues are part of each CDR3. D genes are given only for firm matches. Size is stated for part of the rows, as once, few or many counts, or as a class when the clone is expanded.

d_call	v_call	j_call	clone_size	cdr3_aa	cdr3_nt
-	TRBV9	TRBJ2-3	few	CASSSSDRSTDTQYF	TGTGCCAGCAGCTCATCGGACAGAAGCACAGATACGCAGTATTTT
-	TRBV7-2	TRBJ1-6	few	CASSPRTLEPPLHF	TGTGCCAGCAGCCCTAGGACACTCGAACCACCCCTCCACTTT
TRBD2	TRBV29-1	TRBJ2-5	-	CSLWGGGVQETQYF	TGCAGCTTGTGGGGCGGGGGGGTTCAAGAGACCCAGTACTTC
-	TRBV9	TRBJ2-3	few	CASSMKVSDTQYF	TGTGCCAGCAGTATGAAGGTGTCAGATACGCAGTATTTT
TRBD2	TRBV9	TRBJ2-7	-	CASSPPAGGHEQYF	TGTGCCAGCAGCCCCCCGGCGGGAGGGCATGAGCAGTACTTC
TRBD2	TRBV4-2	TRBJ2-7	many	CASSLGLAGVSYEQYF	TGTGCCAGCAGTTTAGGACTAGCGGGCGTCTCCTACGAGCAGTACTTC
TRBD2	TRBV7-6	TRBJ2-3	-	CASSSPSLAGGSSTDTQYF	TGTGCCAGCAGCTCCCCATCACTAGCGGGAGGTTCTAGCACAGATACGCAGTATTTT
-	TRBV20-1	TRBJ2-7	-	CSAPVGGRSYEQYF	TGCAGTGCCCCGGTGGGAGGTCGGTCCTACGAGCAGTACTTC
TRBD2	TRBV20-1	TRBJ2-7	-	CSASFSGREQYF	TGCAGTGCTAGCTTTAGCGGGAGAGAGCAGTACTTC
-	TRBV27	TRBJ2-1	-	CASSLGGAGQFF	TGTGCCAGCAGTTTGGGCGGGGCAGGGCAGTTCTTC
-	TRBV5-8	TRBJ2-3	few	CASRTPGDTQYF	TGTGCCAGCAGGACCCCGGGGGATACGCAGTATTTT
TRBD1	TRBV29-1	TRBJ1-2	few	CSVAGSGGGYTF	TGCAGCGTTGCTGGGTCAGGGGGTGGCTACACCTTC
TRBD1	TRBV19	TRBJ2-1	-	CASSMLVAGQGWFF	TGTGCCAGTAGTATGTTGGTGGCGGGACAGGGGTGGTTCTTC
-	TRBV5-4	TRBJ2-3	few	CASSFRDSTTDTQYF	TGTGCCAGCAGCTTCCGGGACTCCACCACAGATACGCAGTATTTT
-	TRBV5-4	TRBJ2-7	-	CASSAVGDSYEQYF	TGTGCCAGCAGCGCCGTGGGGGACTCCTACGAGCAGTACTTC
-	TRBV7-2	TRBJ2-1	many	CASSAQTGISYNEQFF	TGTGCCAGCAGCGCGCAAACGGGTATATCCTACAATGAGCAGTTCTTC
-	TRBV7-3	TRBJ1-1	few	CASSLGHQNTEAFF	TGTGCCAGCAGCCTTGGCCACCAAAACACTGAAGCTTTCTTT
TRBD1	TRBV4-1	TRBJ1-2	few	CASSQLRTGRYGYTF	TGCGCCAGCAGCCAACTCCGGACAGGGCGCTATGGCTACACCTTC
TRBD2	TRBV5-5	TRBJ2-3	-	CASKRTSAGTDTQYF	TGTGCCAGCAAACGGACTAGCGCTGGCACAGATACGCAGTATTTT
TRBD2	TRBV15	TRBJ2-5	-	CATSQTSGGETQYF	TGTGCCACCAGCCAGACTAGCGGGGGGGAGACCCAGTACTTC
-	TRBV2	TRBJ1-2	-	CASSEHTYGYTF	TGTGCCAGCAGTGAACACACCTATGGCTACACCTTC
-	TRBV20-1	TRBJ2-2	few	CSARDIRDSGTGELFF	TGCAGTGCTAGAGATATCCGGGACTCCGGGACCGGGGAGCTGTTTTTT
TRBD2	TRBV9	TRBJ2-1	once	CASSVEGLAGLNEQFF	TGTGCCAGCAGCGTAGAGGGGCTAGCGGGATTGAATGAGCAGTTCTTC
TRBD2	TRBV11-2	TRBJ2-7	-	CASHRGLPGYDEQYF	TGTGCCAGCCATAGGGGACTACCGGGATACGACGAGCAGTACTTC
-	TRBV7-3	TRBJ2-5	-	CASSSGGLGGETQYF	TGTGCCAGCAGTTCGGGAGGATTAGGGGGAGAGACCCAGTACTTC
TRBD2	TRBV2	TRBJ2-3	-	CARTSGHTDTQYF	TGTGCCAGGACTAGCGGCCACACAGATACGCAGTATTTT
-	TRBV7-2	TRBJ1-2	-	CASSFELTYGYTF	TGTGCCAGCAGCTTCGAGCTTACCTATGGCTACACCTTC
TRBD2	TRBV7-8	TRBJ2-3	-	CASSPERGSSTDTQYF	TGTGCCAGCAGCCCAGAGCGGGGATCTAGCACAGATACGCAGTATTTT
TRBD2	TRBV5-1	TRBJ2-3	few	CASSLNLAGGLTDTQYF	TGCGCCAGCAGCTTAAACTTAGCGGGAGGGTTGACAGATACGCAGTATTTT
TRBD2	TRBV12-3/TRBV12-4	TRBJ2-7	-	CASGRAYEQYF	TGTGCCAGCGGGAGGGCCTACGAGCAGTACTTC
-	TRBV5-1	TRBJ2-5	-	CASTEGRPSAETQYF	TGCGCCAGCACCGAAGGACGCCCGTCGGCAGAGACCCAGTACTTC
-	TRBV29-1	TRBJ2-5	few	CSVRGGGRSETQYF	TGCAGCGTTCGAGGGGGGGGCCGATCAGAGACCCAGTACTTC
-	TRBV12-3/TRBV12-4	TRBJ2-1	-	CASSVDPPPEKGNEQFF	TGTGCCAGCAGTGTGGACCCACCGCCCGAAAAAGGCAATGAGCAGTTCTTC
TRBD1	TRBV6-4	TRBJ2-2	-	CASSPTGGRTGELFF	TGTGCCAGCAGCCCAACAGGGGGGCGGACCGGGGAGCTGTTTTTT
-	TRBV7-9	TRBJ1-2	-	CASSSPPFFDYGYTF	TGTGCCAGCAGCTCCCCCCCGTTTTTTGACTATGGCTACACCTTC
TRBD2	TRBV19	TRBJ2-1	-	CASSILAGYNEQFF	TGTGCCAGTAGTATCCTAGCGGGGTACAATGAGCAGTTCTTC
TRBD1	TRBV20-1	TRBJ1-2	-	CSASQGQGRGYTF	TGCAGTGCTAGTCAGGGACAGGGAAGAGGCTACACCTTC
TRBD1	TRBV5-1	TRBJ1-2	few	CASSNITGGGYGYTF	TGCGCCAGCAGCAACATCACAGGGGGCGGCTATGGCTACACCTTC
TRBD2	TRBV4-2	TRBJ2-5	-	CASSPATLAGGAFQETQYF	TGTGCCAGCAGCCCTGCGACTCTAGCGGGGGGGGCATTCCAAGAGACCCAGTACTTC
-	TRBV7-2	TRBJ2-3	-	CASSSYRESTDTQYF	TGTGCCAGCAGCTCCTACAGGGAGAGCACAGATACGCAGTATTTT
TRBD1	TRBV9	TRBJ1-1	once	CASSGGQGANTEAFF	TGTGCCAGCAGCGGGGGACAGGGGGCGAACACTGAAGCTTTCTTT
TRBD2	TRBV13	TRBJ2-1	few	CASSPWWAGGYNEQFF	TGTGCCAGCAGCCCCTGGTGGGCGGGGGGCTATAATGAGCAGTTCTTC
TRBD1	TRBV6-5	TRBJ1-2	-	CASSYNQPGTATNYGYTF	TGTGCCAGCAGTTATAATCAGCCCGGGACAGCCACAAACTATGGCTACACCTTC
TRBD2	TRBV29-1	TRBJ2-7	few	CSVEEGLAGDEQYF	TGCAGCGTTGAAGAGGGACTAGCGGGAGACGAGCAGTACTTC
-	TRBV7-3	TRBJ2-3	few	CASSDGTVGGTQYF	TGTGCCAGCAGCGATGGGACGGTGGGAGGCACGCAGTATTTT
TRBD2	TRBV7-3	TRBJ2-3	-	CASSLGTSGYTDTQYF	TGTGCCAGCAGCTTAGGAACTAGCGGGTACACAGATACGCAGTATTTT
-	TRBV12-5	TRBJ2-3	few	CASGLKHDTQYF	TGTGCTAGTGGACTGAAACACGATACGCAGTATTTT
-	TRBV5-1	TRBJ1-1	-	CASSLVGGSGTEAFF	TGCGCCAGCAGCTTGGTTGGGGGCTCGGGCACTGAAGCTTTCTTT
-	TRBV5-1	TRBJ2-1	many	CASSLGDPEGYNKQFF	TGCGCCAGCAGCTTGGGAGACCCGGAGGGATACAATAAGCAGTTCTTC
-	TRBV24-1	TRBJ2-3	few	CATSDLRDGAASTDTQYF	TGTGCCACCAGTGATTTGCGGGACGGAGCCGCTAGCACAGATACGCAGTATTTT
TRBD1	TRBV24-1	TRBJ2-1	few	CATSAGDRGTSAQFF	TGTGCCACCAGTGCCGGGGACAGGGGAACGAGTGCGCAGTTCTTC
TRBD2	TRBV6-5	TRBJ2-5	many	CASRRTSGGGETQYF	TGTGCCAGCAGACGGACTAGCGGGGGAGGAGAGACCCAGTACTTC
TRBD2	TRBV3-1	TRBJ2-2	-	CASSQDSTSVANTGELFF	TGTGCCAGCAGCCAAGATTCCACTAGCGTAGCGAACACCGGGGAGCTGTTTTTT
-	TRBV9	TRBJ2-2	-	CASSVTGPYHQAGELFF	TGTGCCAGCAGCGTTACCGGGCCCTACCACCAGGCCGGGGAGCTGTTTTTT
TRBD1	TRBV20-1	TRBJ1-5	-	CSARTGASNQPQHF	TGCAGTGCTAGGACAGGGGCCAGCAATCAGCCCCAGCATTTT
-	TRBV7-9	TRBJ2-7	few	CASSSDSLPAYEQYF	TGTGCCAGCAGCTCGGACAGTCTTCCGGCCTACGAGCAGTACTTC
-	TRBV6-5	TRBJ2-3	-	CASSYSIGAGAVTDTQYF	TGTGCCAGCAGTTACTCTATTGGGGCGGGGGCCGTCACAGATACGCAGTATTTT
TRBD1	TRBV5-4	TRBJ2-3	-	CASSSPGQGTDTQYF	TGTGCCAGCAGCTCGCCGGGACAGGGGACAGATACGCAGTATTTT